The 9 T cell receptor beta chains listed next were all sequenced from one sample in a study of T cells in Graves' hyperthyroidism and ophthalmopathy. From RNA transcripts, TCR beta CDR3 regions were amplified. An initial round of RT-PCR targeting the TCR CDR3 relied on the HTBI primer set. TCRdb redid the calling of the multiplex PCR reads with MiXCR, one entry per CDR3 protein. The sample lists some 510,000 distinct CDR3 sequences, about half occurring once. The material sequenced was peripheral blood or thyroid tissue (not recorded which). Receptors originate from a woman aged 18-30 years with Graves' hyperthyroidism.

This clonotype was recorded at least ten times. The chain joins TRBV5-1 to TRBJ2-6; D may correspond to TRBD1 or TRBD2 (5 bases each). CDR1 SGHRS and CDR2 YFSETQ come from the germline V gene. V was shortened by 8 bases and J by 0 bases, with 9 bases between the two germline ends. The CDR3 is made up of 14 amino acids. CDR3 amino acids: CASSGSSGANVLTF. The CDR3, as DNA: TGCGCCAGTTCAGGGAGCTCTGGGGCCAACGTCCTGACTTTC.

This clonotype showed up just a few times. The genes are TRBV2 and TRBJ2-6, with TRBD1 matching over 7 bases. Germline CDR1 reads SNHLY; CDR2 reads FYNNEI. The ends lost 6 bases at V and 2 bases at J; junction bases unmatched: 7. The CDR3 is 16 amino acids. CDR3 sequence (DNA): TGTGCCAGCAGCAGCCGACAGGGTCCTGGGGCCAACGTCCTGACTTTC. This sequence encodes CASSSRQGPGANVLTF. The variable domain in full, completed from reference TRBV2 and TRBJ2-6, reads EPEVTQTPSHQVTQMGQEVILRCVPISNHLYFYWYRQILGQKVEFLVSFYNNEISEKSEIFDDQFSVERPDGSNFTLKIRSTKLEDSAMYFCASSSRQGPGANVLTFGAGSRLTVL.

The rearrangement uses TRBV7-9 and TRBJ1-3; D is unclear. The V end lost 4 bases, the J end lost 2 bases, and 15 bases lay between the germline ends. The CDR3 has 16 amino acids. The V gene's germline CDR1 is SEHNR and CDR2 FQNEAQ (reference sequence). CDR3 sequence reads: CASSSLEGTPGNTIYF. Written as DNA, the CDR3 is TGTGCCAGCAGCTCCTTGGAGGGTACTCCTGGAAACACCATATATTTT. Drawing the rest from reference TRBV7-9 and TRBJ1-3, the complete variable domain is DTGVSQNPRHKITKRGQNVTFRCDPISEHNRLYWYRQTLGQGPEFLTYFQNEAQLEKSRLLSDRFSAERPKGSFSTLEIQRTEQGDSAMYLCASSSLEGTPGNTIYFGEGSWLTVV.

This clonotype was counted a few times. This CDR3 is CASKIGQEYTEAFF. In nucleotides, the CDR3 is TGTGCCAGTAAGATAGGACAGGAGTACACTGAAGCTTTCTTT. The chain is built from TRBV19 and TRBJ1-1; 7 positions agree with TRBD1. V was clipped by 7 bases and J by 3 bases; unmatched bases: 8. CDR3 length equals 14 residues. CDR1 is LNHDA, CDR2 SQIVND, per germline (reference sequence). The whole variable domain, remainder taken from reference TRBV19 and TRBJ1-1, is DGGITQSPKYLFRKEGQNVTLSCEQNLNHDAMYWYRQDPGQGLRLIYYSQIVNDFQKGDIAEGYSVSREKKESFPLTVTSAQKNPTAFYLCASKIGQEYTEAFFGQGTRLTVV.

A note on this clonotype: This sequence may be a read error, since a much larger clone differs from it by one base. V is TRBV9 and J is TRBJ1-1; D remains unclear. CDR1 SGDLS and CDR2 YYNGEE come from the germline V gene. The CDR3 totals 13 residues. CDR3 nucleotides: TGTACCAGCAGCGTAGTCAGCGACACTGAAGCTTTCTTT. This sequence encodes CTSSVVSDTEAFF.

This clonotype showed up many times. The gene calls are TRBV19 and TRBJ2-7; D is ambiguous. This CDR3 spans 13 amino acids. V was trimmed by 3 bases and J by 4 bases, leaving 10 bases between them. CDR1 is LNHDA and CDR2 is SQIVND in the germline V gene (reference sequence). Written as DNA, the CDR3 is TGTGCCAGTAGTATCGCCGGAGCTTACGAGCAGTACTTC. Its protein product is CASSIAGAYEQYF.

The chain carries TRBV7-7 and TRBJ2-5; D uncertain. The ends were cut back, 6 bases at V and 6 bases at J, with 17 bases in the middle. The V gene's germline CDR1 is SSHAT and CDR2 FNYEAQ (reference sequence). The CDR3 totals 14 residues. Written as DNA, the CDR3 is TGTGCCAGCAGTTTTTCGGCGGATTCGAAGACCCAGTACTTC. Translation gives CASSFSADSKTQYF.

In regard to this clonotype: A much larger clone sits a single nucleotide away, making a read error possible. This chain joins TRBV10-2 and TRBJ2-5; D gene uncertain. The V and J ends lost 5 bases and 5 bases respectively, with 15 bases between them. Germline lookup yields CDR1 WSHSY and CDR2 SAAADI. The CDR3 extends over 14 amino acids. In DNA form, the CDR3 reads TGCGCCAGCAGTATAAACAGCGTCGGGGAGACCCAGTACTTC. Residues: CASSINSVGETQYF.

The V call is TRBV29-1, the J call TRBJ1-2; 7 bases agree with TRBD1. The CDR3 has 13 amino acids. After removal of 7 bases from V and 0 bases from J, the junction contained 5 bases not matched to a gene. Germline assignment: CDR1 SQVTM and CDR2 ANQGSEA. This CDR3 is CSAVGQANYGYTF. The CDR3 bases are TGCAGCGCCGTCGGACAGGCTAACTATGGCTACACCTTC.